This T cell receptor beta chain was captured in a study of radiation and T cells in renal cell carcinoma. Findings of the study overall: From baseline, blood top tumor clonotypes peaked at 2 weeks post-radiation. Baseline intratumoral clonotype presence is unknown without pretreatment biopsies.

The CDR3 consists of 13 residues. From germline, CDR1 is MDHEN and CDR2 SYDVKM. The J segment lost 7 bases and the V segment lost 4 bases, leaving 2 bases of the junction unmatched. About this clone: Antigen unknown.

Time point denoted: blood 2 weeks post-SBRT. Treatment denoted: 15 Gy SBRT to primary tumor, nephrectomy 4 weeks later. Radiation-treated patients gave blood at baseline, week 2 and week 4. Some clones are missing from TCRdb's copy, which holds only in-frame ones; the method was immunoSEQ multiplex PCR. The profile shows about 120,000 clones, around 81% of them singletons. The sample here was blood, taken from a patient whose treatment included radiotherapy and nephrectomy. The chain carries TRBV28 and TRBJ2-7, with TRBD1 matching 12 bases. The receptor was isolated from a man over 45 with renal cell carcinoma. The CDR3 DNA sequence: TGTGCCAGCAGTTCGGGACAGGGGGCTGAGCAGTACTTC. Translating it yields CASSSGQGAEQYF. Full variable domain (rest looked up from reference TRBV28 and TRBJ2-7): DVKVTQSSRYLVKRTGEKVFLECVQDMDHENMFWYRQDPGLGLRLIYFSYDVKMKEKGDIPEGYSVSREKKERFSLILESASTNQTSMYLCASSSGQGAEQYFGPGTRLTVT.